This entry features one T cell receptor (beta chain) sequence. The antigen is not known. These data are taken from a study of CD8+CD57+ T cells in acquired aplastic anemia. Study summary: Quantities of DNA derived from sorted CD4+ and CD8+ cells averaged roughly 3.4 ug.

General study findings and limits: Patients and controls had in common 25 to 30 CD8+ CDR3 sequences. A significant difference in CD8+ Simpson's diversity between patients and controls was not found.

Trimming left V 0 bases short and J 8 bases short, with 23 bases between. Germline CDR1 is SGHNT and CDR2 is YENEEA. The CDR3 spans 17 residues. TCR beta VDJ and CDR3 were profiled, and genomic DNA was the template. TCRdb redid the calling of the reads with MiXCR, one entry per CDR3 protein. The table lists 200,000 to 300,000 distinct CDR3 sequences, less than 85% of them singletons. Whoever was chosen for sequencing had shown CD8+CD57+ cell expansion by flow cytometry. The blood sampling took place in patients who had so far received no therapy. The chain employs TRBV11-3 and TRBJ2-7; the D gene is possibly TRBD1 (7 bases). The specimen was sorted CD4+, CD8+, or CD8+CD57+ T cells (not recorded which) from PBMCs. The receptor was derived from a human donor with aplastic anemia. The CDR3 region has the DNA TGTGCCAGCAGCTTAGATCTGACAGGGACTGGGGTCACCAAGCAGTACTTC. Its protein product is CASSLDLTGTGVTKQYF.